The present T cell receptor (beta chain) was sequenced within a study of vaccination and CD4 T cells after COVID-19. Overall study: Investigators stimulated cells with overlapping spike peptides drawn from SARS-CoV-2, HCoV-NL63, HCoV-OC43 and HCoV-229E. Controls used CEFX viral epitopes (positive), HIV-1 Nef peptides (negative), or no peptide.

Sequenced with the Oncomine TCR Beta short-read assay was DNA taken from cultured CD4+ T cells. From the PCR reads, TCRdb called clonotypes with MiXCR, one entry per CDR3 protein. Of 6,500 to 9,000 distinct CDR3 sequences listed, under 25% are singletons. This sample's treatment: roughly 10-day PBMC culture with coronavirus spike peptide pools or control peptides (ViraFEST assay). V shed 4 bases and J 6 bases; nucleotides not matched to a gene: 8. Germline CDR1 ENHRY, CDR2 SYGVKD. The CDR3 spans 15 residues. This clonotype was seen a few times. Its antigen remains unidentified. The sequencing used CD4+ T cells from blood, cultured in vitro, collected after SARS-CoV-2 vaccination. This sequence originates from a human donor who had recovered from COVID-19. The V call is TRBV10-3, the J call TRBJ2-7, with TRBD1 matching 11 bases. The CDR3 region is CAISVRTGGEGEQYF. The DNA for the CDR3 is TGTGCCATCAGTGTGAGGACAGGGGGCGAAGGCGAGCAGTACTTC.